This TCR beta chain was found in a study of identifying expanded T cells in peripheral blood. Study results and caveats: Across healthy donors, higher total template counts meant significantly greater roughly 2-week count variance. Over two and four weeks, about 15 and 19 clones changed, versus approximately 1.2 between replicates.

Collection occurred without any documented infections or immune events in donors. The CDR3 sequence is 15 residues long. The V gene's germline CDR1 is MNHEY and CDR2 SVGAGI. Deletions cut 2 bases from V and 2 bases from J, with 12 bases between. A word on this clone: Its matching antigen is unknown.

Here immunoSEQ multiplex PCR was the method, and the copy in TCRdb shows in-frame clones only, minus some. Of about 82,000 clones in the sample, 85% to 90% were seen once. The chain uses TRBV6-5 and TRBJ1-2; D gene ambiguous. Sequencing was performed on blood. This sequence originates from a person aged 18 to 70 in good health. CDR3 bases: TGTGCCAGCAGTTACCGAAGGACTGAAAACTATGGCTACACCTTC. The encoded protein is CASSYRRTENYGYTF.